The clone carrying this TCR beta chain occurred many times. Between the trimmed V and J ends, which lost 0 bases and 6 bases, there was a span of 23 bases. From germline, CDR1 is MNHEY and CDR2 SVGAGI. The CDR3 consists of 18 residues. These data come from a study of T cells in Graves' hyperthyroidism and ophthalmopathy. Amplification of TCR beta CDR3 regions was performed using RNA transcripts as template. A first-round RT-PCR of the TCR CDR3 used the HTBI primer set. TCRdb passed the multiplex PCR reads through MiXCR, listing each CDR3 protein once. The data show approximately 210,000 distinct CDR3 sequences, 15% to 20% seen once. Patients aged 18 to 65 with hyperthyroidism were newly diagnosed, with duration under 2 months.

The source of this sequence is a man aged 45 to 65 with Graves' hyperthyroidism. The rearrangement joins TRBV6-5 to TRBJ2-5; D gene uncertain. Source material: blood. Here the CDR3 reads CASSYSGILVGRRKTQYF. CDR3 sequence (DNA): TGTGCCAGCAGTTACTCGGGGATTCTAGTAGGTCGTCGGAAGACCCAGTACTTC.